What follows are 30 T cell receptor beta chains derived from one specimen sequenced in a study of blood T cell repertoires in COVID-19. TCRdb keeps only in-frame clones here, not all; method: immunoSEQ multiplex PCR. The sample holds around 170,000 clones, under 90% seen once. The sample consisted of peripheral blood. The receptors were sampled from a man aged 25-45 years with active or convalescent COVID-19.

A single count supports this clone. This chain connects TRBV10-1 to TRBJ2-7; 8 bases map to TRBD1. Trimming removed 6 bases from V and 3 bases from J; junction bases left unmatched: 10. This CDR3 has 15 amino acids. Looked up from germline, CDR1 is WNHNN and CDR2 is SYGVQD (reference sequence). CDR3 coding DNA: TGCGCCAGCAGCTCACCCGGACAGGGAGACTACGAGCAGTACTTC. It encodes CASSSPGQGDYEQYF.

The chain links TRBV11-3 to TRBJ1-3; 7 bases agree with TRBD1. V shed 0 bases and J 4 bases; nucleotides not matched to a gene: 3. CDR1 and CDR2 (germline): SGHNT, YENEEA. The CDR3 has 15 residues. The CDR3 protein is CASSLETGRGNTIYF. The CDR3 DNA reads TGTGCCAGCAGCTTAGAGACAGGGAGAGGAAACACCATATATTTT.

J is TRBJ1-2 and V is TRBV9; no clear D. The germline V and J ends were trimmed by 0 bases and 0 bases, with 9 bases remaining between them. Germline loops: CDR1 SGDLS, CDR2 YYNGEE. This CDR3 is built from 15 residues. The CDR3 region is CASSVDYSSNYGYTF. Here the CDR3 DNA reads TGTGCCAGCAGCGTAGATTACAGCTCTAACTATGGCTACACCTTC. The full variable domain, completed using reference TRBV9 and TRBJ1-2, is DSGVTQTPKHLITATGQRVTLRCSPRSGDLSVYWYQQSLDQGLQFLIQYYNGEERAKGNILERFSAQQFPDLHSELNLSSLELGDSALYFCASSVDYSSNYGYTFGSGTRLTVV.

V usage is TRBV7-9 and J usage is TRBJ1-3; no firm D call. This CDR3 contains 16 residues. The germline gives CDR1 SEHNR, CDR2 FQNEAQ (reference sequence). V dropped 1 base and J dropped 0 bases, with 10 bases sitting between them. As DNA, the CDR3 is TGTGCCAGCAGCTTAGACAGCCCCAGCTCTGGAAACACCATATATTTT. The encoded protein is CASSLDSPSSGNTIYF.

The rearrangement uses TRBV10-1 and TRBJ2-5; the D is unclear. CDR1 WNHNN and CDR2 SYGVQD come from the germline V gene (reference sequence). Trimming cost V 0 bases and J 4 bases, with 6 bases left between them. This CDR3 has 13 amino acids. The CDR3 DNA follows: TGCGCCAGCAGTGAGTCGGGCCCAGAGACCCAGTACTTC. It specifies CASSESGPETQYF.

The chain couples TRBV12-3 or TRBV12-4 to TRBJ2-7; D not resolved. V lost 4 bases and J lost 3, with 10 bases in between. The CDR3 extends over 13 amino acids. The CDR3 here is CASSSDTYYEQYF. In DNA form, the CDR3 reads TGTGCCAGCAGTTCTGACACCTACTACGAGCAGTACTTC.

V is TRBV29-1 and J is TRBJ1-2; no clear D. V dropped 5 bases and J dropped 1 base, with 5 bases sitting between them. The CDR3 extends over 11 amino acids. CDR1 is SQVTM, CDR2 ANQGSEA, per germline. The CDR3 nucleotides read TGCAGCGTTCGGGGTAACTATGGCTACACCTTC. Encoded protein: CSVRGNYGYTF.

Written as DNA, the CDR3 is TGTGCCAGCAGCTTAGGGGCTAGCGGGAGTCGGGGTGAGCAGTACTTC. Residues: CASSLGASGSRGEQYF. The chain uses TRBV7-2 and TRBJ2-7; TRBD2 agrees at 10 bases. Germline-derived CDR1 and CDR2 are SGHTA and FQGNSA. V lost 1 base to trimming and J lost 7 bases; unmatched junction nucleotides: 10. The CDR3 has 16 amino acids. Variable domain in full (rest from reference TRBV7-2 and TRBJ2-7): GAGVSQSPSNKVTEKGKDVELRCDPISGHTALYWYRQSLGQGLEFLIYFQGNSAPDKSGLPSDRFSAERTGGSVSTLTIQRTQQEDSAVYLCASSLGASGSRGEQYFGPGTRLTVT.

The table lists this clone with many counts. The V and J genes are TRBV30 and TRBJ1-1; D remains ambiguous. The CDR3 consists of 12 residues. Trimming removed 4 bases from V and 7 bases from J, with 13 bases in between. Germline CDR1 reads GTSNPN; CDR2 reads SVGIG (reference sequence). DNA for the CDR3: TGTGCCTGGACCCACGGTTCTAATGAAGCTTTCTTT. Amino acid sequence: CAWTHGSNEAFF. Supplemented by reference TRBV30 and TRBJ1-1, the full variable domain reads SQTIHQWPATLVQPVGSPLSLECTVEGTSNPNLYWYRQAAGRGLQLLFYSVGIGQISSEVPQNLSASRPQDRQFILSSKKLLLSDSGFYLCAWTHGSNEAFFGQGTRLTVV.

The rearrangement links TRBV6-5 to TRBJ2-7; tentatively, D is TRBD1 (5 bases). This CDR3 contains 13 residues. Germline lookup yields CDR1 MNHEY and CDR2 SVGAGI. V lost 5 bases, J lost 6 bases, and 14 bases lay in between. The CDR3 DNA reads as TGTGCCAGCAGTATAAACAGGAACGGCGAGCAGTACGTC. This sequence encodes CASSINRNGEQYV.

V is TRBV5-1 and J is TRBJ2-1, with 11 bases lining up with TRBD2. Germline V CDR1 and CDR2: SGHRS, YFSETQ. The length of the CDR3 is 17 residues. The V segment lost 1 base and the J segment 8 bases; nucleotides outside the gene matches: 11. This CDR3 is CASSLFGSGGAKDEQFF. CDR3 bases: TGCGCCAGCAGCTTGTTCGGTAGCGGGGGGGCTAAGGATGAGCAGTTCTTC.

The chain has TRBV6-6 and TRBJ2-2, with 8 bases lining up with TRBD1. Germline assignment: CDR1 MNHNY and CDR2 SVGAGI (reference sequence). V trimming: 7 bases; J trimming: 6 bases; junction bases outside the gene matches: 7. CDR3 size: 14 residues. The DNA for the CDR3 is TGTGCCAGCATTGACAGGGGATCGGCCGGGGAGCTGTTTTTT. Residues: CASIDRGSAGELFF.

The chain joins TRBV2 to TRBJ2-7; D gene ambiguous. The CDR3 has 13 amino acids. V lost 1 base and J 2 bases, leaving 6 bases between the germline ends. Germline CDR1 reads SNHLY; CDR2 reads FYNNEI. The CDR3 nucleotides are TGTGCCAGCAGTGAAGGGCCCGCCTACGAGCAGTACTTC. Its translation is CASSEGPAYEQYF.

This chain joins TRBV2 and TRBJ1-5, with 8 bases fitting TRBD1. The J segment lost 3 bases and the V segment lost 5 bases, leaving 6 bases of the junction unmatched. The CDR3 spans 15 residues. Germline CDR1 SNHLY, CDR2 FYNNEI. CDR3 coding DNA: TGTGCCAGCAGTAAGGACAGGGTGTCCAATCAGCCCCAGCATTTT. This codes for CASSKDRVSNQPQHF. Drawing the rest from reference TRBV2 and TRBJ1-5, the complete variable domain is EPEVTQTPSHQVTQMGQEVILRCVPISNHLYFYWYRQILGQKVEFLVSFYNNEISEKSEIFDDQFSVERPDGSNFTLKIRSTKLEDSAMYFCASSKDRVSNQPQHFGDGTRLSIL.

The chain has TRBV6-5 and TRBJ1-5, with unresolved D. The germline V gene encodes CDR1 MNHEY and CDR2 SVGAGI. The V and J ends lost 6 bases and 4 bases respectively, with 7 bases between them. This CDR3 has 12 residues. The CDR3 loop reads CASRGTNQPQHF. The DNA of the CDR3 is TGTGCCAGCAGGGGCACGAATCAGCCCCAGCATTTT.

The rearrangement joins TRBV9 to TRBJ2-3; tentative D call: TRBD2 (6 bases). Germline CDR1 and CDR2: SGDLS and YYNGEE. The CDR3 is 19 residues long. V lost 4 bases to trimming and J lost 0 bases, with 24 bases between them. This CDR3 reads CASSTPKRVEDESTDTQYF. CDR3 nucleotides: TGTGCCAGCAGCACACCAAAGCGGGTGGAGGATGAGAGCACAGATACGCAGTATTTT.

J is TRBJ2-7 and V is TRBV19, with TRBD2 matching over 10 bases. The CDR3 totals 13 residues. J gave up 7 bases and V 5 bases, and 5 bases lay outside the gene matches. The germline V gene has CDR1 LNHDA and CDR2 SQIVND (reference sequence). CDR3 region: CASSSSGGSEQYF. In nucleotides, the CDR3 is TGTGCCAGTAGTTCTAGCGGGGGATCGGAGCAGTACTTC. Supplemented by reference TRBV19 and TRBJ2-7, the full variable domain reads DGGITQSPKYLFRKEGQNVTLSCEQNLNHDAMYWYRQDPGQGLRLIYYSQIVNDFQKGDIAEGYSVSREKKESFPLTVTSAQKNPTAFYLCASSSSGGSEQYFGPGTRLTVT.

This CDR3 is CASSFGRGRDEQYF. The CDR3 region has the DNA TGTGCCAGCAGCTTCGGGAGGGGGCGAGACGAGCAGTACTTC. The chain is built from TRBV5-6 and TRBJ2-7; D might be TRBD2 (8 bases). There are 14 residues in the CDR3. V was pared by 2 bases and J by 5 bases, with 14 bases between. The germline V gene has CDR1 SGHDT and CDR2 YYEEEE.

This clone was seen only once. The chain joins TRBV7-6 to TRBJ1-1; D is possibly TRBD1 (5 bases). This CDR3 spans 13 amino acids. CDR1 and CDR2 from the germline V gene are SGHVS and FNYEAQ. Trimming stripped 5 bases from V and 1 base from J, with 8 bases between. The CDR3 coding sequence is TGTGCCAGCAGCCTGGACACGAACACTGAAGCTTTCTTT. As protein: CASSLDTNTEAFF.

The chain links TRBV27 to TRBJ2-5; D perhaps matches TRBD1 (6 bases). V was clipped by 6 bases and J by 7 bases, with 18 bases between them. The CDR3 has 14 amino acids. Per the germline V gene, CDR1 is MNHEY and CDR2 is SMNVEV (reference sequence). The CDR3 DNA reads TGTGCCAGCAGCAGGGGATTAAATGATGTGACCCAGTACTTC. Its translation: CASSRGLNDVTQYF.

This clone was seen a single time. V is TRBV6-2 or TRBV6-3 and J is TRBJ1-2; the match to TRBD1 covers 10 bases. V shed 5 bases and J 8 bases; nucleotides not matched to a gene: 14. This CDR3 contains 16 residues. In germline, CDR1 is MNHEY, CDR2 SVGEGT. The CDR3: CASSPPYYGTGDGYTF. The CDR3 DNA reads as TGTGCCAGCAGTCCGCCTTATTACGGGACAGGGGACGGCTACACCTTC.

This clone was found many times. The V call is TRBV7-2, the J call TRBJ1-5; 7 positions agree with TRBD1. V shed 5 bases, J shed 7 bases, and the junction held 8 bases outside the gene matches. This CDR3 spans 14 amino acids. CDR1 SGHTA and CDR2 FQGNSA come from the germline V gene. The CDR3, as DNA: TGTGCCAGCAGCGCAACAGGGGTTGGACAGCCCCAGCATTTT. Translating gives CASSATGVGQPQHF.

This clone has just one count. The chain uses TRBV28 and TRBJ2-3, with TRBD2 matching 10 bases. Per the germline V gene, CDR1 is MDHEN and CDR2 is SYDVKM. The CDR3 is 15 residues long. The ends lost 5 bases at V and 2 bases at J; junction bases unmatched: 4. CDR3 sequence reads: CASSPSGGYTDTQYF. CDR3 sequence (DNA): TGTGCCAGCAGTCCTAGCGGGGGATACACAGATACGCAGTATTTT.

The CDR3 coding sequence is TGTGCCAGCAGTTTCGGGGACAGGGGGCCCCAGCATTTT. Its protein product is CASSFGDRGPQHF. This chain connects TRBV27 to TRBJ1-5; 10 bases agree with TRBD1. V shed 3 bases and J 9 bases; nucleotides not matched to a gene: 2. The germline CDR1 and CDR2 sequences are MNHEY and SMNVEV (reference sequence). This CDR3 contains 13 residues.

The chain has TRBV4-1 and TRBJ1-6; D is unresolved. The germline V gene has CDR1 MGHRA and CDR2 YSYEKL. This CDR3 contains 14 residues. The V and J ends lost 1 base and 6 bases respectively, with 7 bases between them. CDR3 sequence reads: CASSQGQRNSPLHF. CDR3 DNA: TGCGCCAGCAGCCAAGGGCAACGTAATTCACCCCTCCACTTT.

This chain links TRBV19 with TRBJ1-2; 9 bases are shared with TRBD1. Germline CDR1 reads LNHDA; CDR2 reads SQIVND (reference sequence). V lost 8 bases and J lost 7; bases outside the gene matches: 11. The CDR3 length is 14 residues. This CDR3 is CASGTTGTGFGYTF. The CDR3 DNA follows: TGTGCCAGTGGGACGACCGGGACAGGGTTTGGCTACACCTTC.

The chain links TRBV6-2 or TRBV6-3 to TRBJ2-1; 7 bases fit TRBD1. V was pared by 6 bases and J by 2 bases, with 7 bases of the junction left unmatched. The length of the CDR3 is 15 residues. Germline V gene data show CDR1 as MNHEY and CDR2 as SVGEGT. CDR3 residues: CASSQEGGAYNEQFF. Here the CDR3 DNA reads TGTGCCAGCAGCCAAGAAGGGGGCGCCTACAATGAGCAGTTCTTC.

This chain uses TRBV6-2 or TRBV6-3 with TRBJ2-3; 7 positions agree with TRBD2. The CDR3 runs to 15 residues. The V gene's germline CDR1 is MNHEY and CDR2 SVGEGT. Trimming took 4 bases from V and 2 from J; bases not matched to a gene: 6. The CDR3: CASSFSAGDTDTQYF. The CDR3 coding sequence is TGTGCCAGCAGTTTTTCCGCGGGGGACACAGATACGCAGTATTTT.

The J gene is TRBJ1-2, the V gene TRBV11-3; D not resolved. Germline V gene lookup returns CDR1 SGHNT and CDR2 YENEEA. V was cut by 0 bases and J by 7 bases, with 21 bases left in between. The length of the CDR3 is 17 residues. The CDR3 loop reads CASSLDSGYGSLTGYTF. The CDR3 DNA follows: TGTGCCAGCAGCTTAGATTCCGGGTACGGATCGTTGACTGGCTACACCTTC.

This rearrangement joins TRBV19 to TRBJ2-4, with 9 bases that match TRBD1. J was trimmed by 0 bases and V by 6 bases; bases with no gene match: 9. Germline V gene sequence: CDR1 LNHDA, CDR2 SQIVND (reference sequence). The CDR3 covers 17 residues. CDR3 sequence: CASRPRQGGLAKNIQYF. The DNA of the CDR3 is TGTGCCAGTAGACCAAGACAGGGGGGTTTAGCCAAAAACATTCAGTACTTC.